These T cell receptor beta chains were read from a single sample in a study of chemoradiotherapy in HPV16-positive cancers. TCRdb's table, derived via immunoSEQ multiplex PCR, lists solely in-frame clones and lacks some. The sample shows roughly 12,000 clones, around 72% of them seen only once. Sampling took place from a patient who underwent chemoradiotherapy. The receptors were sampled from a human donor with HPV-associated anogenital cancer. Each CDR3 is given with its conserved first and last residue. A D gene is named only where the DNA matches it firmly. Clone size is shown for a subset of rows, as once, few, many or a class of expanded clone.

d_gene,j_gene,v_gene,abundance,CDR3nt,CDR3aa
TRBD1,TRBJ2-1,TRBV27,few,TGTGCCAGCAGTCCGGACAGGGGCCACAATGAGCAGTTCTTC,CASSPDRGHNEQFF
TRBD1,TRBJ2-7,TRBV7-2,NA,TGTGCCAGCAGCTTAACCGACAGGGGGACTTACGAGCAGTACTTC,CASSLTDRGTYEQYF
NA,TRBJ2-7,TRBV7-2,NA,TGTGCCAGCAGCGAAGCGGGTCCCGGTTACGAGCAGTACTTC,CASSEAGPGYEQYF
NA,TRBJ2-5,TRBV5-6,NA,TGTGCCAGCAGCTCCGTTGGCGAGGGACTCGGGGAGACCCAGTACTTC,CASSSVGEGLGETQYF
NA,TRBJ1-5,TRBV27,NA,TGTGCCAGCAGACCCCAACAGGGTCTTAGTCAGCCCCAGCATTTT,CASRPQQGLSQPQHF
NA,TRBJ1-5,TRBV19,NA,TGTGCCAGTAGTATATCTATCCTCAGGCCCCAGCATTTT,CASSISILRPQHF
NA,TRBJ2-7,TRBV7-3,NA,TGTGCCAGCAGCTCCCTCGGGGGCGCAGGCGAGCAGTACTTC,CASSSLGGAGEQYF
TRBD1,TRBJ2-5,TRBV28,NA,TGTGCCAGCAGCTACCGGGACAGGGGAGAGACCCAGTACTTC,CASSYRDRGETQYF
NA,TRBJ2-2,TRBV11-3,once,TGTGCCAGCAGCAGGGGGGGACAGCTCACCGGGGAGCTGTTTTTT,CASSRGGQLTGELFF
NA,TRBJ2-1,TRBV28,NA,TGTGCCACCTCTAGCGAGGACCTCTTTTACAATGAGCAGTTCTTC,CATSSEDLFYNEQFF
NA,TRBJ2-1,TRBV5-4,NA,TGTGCCAGCAGCCCGCGCCGGGGAGACTCCTACAATGAGCAGTTCTTC,CASSPRRGDSYNEQFF
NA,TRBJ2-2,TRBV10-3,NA,TGTGCCATCAGTGAGTCTAGCGACTTAAACACCGGGGAGCTGTTTTTT,CAISESSDLNTGELFF
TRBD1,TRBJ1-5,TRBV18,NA,TGTGCCAGCTCACCACAGGGGGCTGGCCAGCCCCAGCATTTT,CASSPQGAGQPQHF
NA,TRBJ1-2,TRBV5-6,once,TGTGCCAGCAGTCGACTACTAATCCCCCATGGCTACACCTTC,CASSRLLIPHGYTF
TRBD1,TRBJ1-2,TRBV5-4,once,TGTGCCAGCAGCTCCTCCCAGGGACAGGGGTGGGGCTACACCTTC,CASSSSQGQGWGYTF
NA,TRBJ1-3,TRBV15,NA,TGTGCCACCAGCAGAGATCGAGGTTCTGGAAACACCATATATTTT,CATSRDRGSGNTIYF
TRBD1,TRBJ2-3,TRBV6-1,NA,TGTGCCAGCAGTGAGAGGGACAGGGGCACAGATACGCAGTATTTT,CASSERDRGTDTQYF
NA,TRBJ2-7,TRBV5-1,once,TGCGCCAGCAGCTTGGGGCAGTACACCTACGAGCAGTACTTC,CASSLGQYTYEQYF
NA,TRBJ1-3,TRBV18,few,TGTGCCAGCTCACCAGAAATCTCTGGAAACACCATATATTTT,CASSPEISGNTIYF
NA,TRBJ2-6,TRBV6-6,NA,TGTGCCAGCAGTATGGGGACGGCGGCCAACGTCCTGACTTTC,CASSMGTAANVLTF
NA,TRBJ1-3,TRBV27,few,TGTGCCACCCGGTGGAGGGAGGGAACCACCATATATTTT,CATRWREGTTIYF
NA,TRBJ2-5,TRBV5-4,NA,TGTGCCAGCAGCTCGGAGGGGGCGCTTGAGACCCAGTACTTC,CASSSEGALETQYF
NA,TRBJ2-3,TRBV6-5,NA,TGTGCCAGCAGTCCGGAAATCGCGGATACGCAGTATTTT,CASSPEIADTQYF
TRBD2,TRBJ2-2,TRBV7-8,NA,TGTGCCAGCAGCCCGATGCGGGAGACACGAGGGAGGACCGGGGAGCTGTTTTTT,CASSPMRETRGRTGELFF
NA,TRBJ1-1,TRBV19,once,TGTGCCAGTAGTCTAATGGCGGGGAATACTGAAGCTTTCTTT,CASSLMAGNTEAFF
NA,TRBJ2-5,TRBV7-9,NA,TGTGCCAGCAGCTTTCCCTCGGGGGAAGAGACCCAGTACTTC,CASSFPSGEETQYF
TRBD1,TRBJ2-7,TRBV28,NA,TGTGCCACCGAGCGGACAGGGTATCGCGAGCAGTACTTC,CATERTGYREQYF
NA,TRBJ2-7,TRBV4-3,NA,TGCGCCAGCAGCTCAAAAAGGACCGAAGTAGGGACCTACGAGCAGTACTTC,CASSSKRTEVGTYEQYF
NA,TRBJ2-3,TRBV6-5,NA,TGTGCCAGCAGTTACGATAGGGGTGCAGATACGCAGTATTTT,CASSYDRGADTQYF
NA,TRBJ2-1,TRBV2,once,TGTGCCAGCAGTGAAACTACACTTTCCTACAATGAGCAGTTCTTC,CASSETTLSYNEQFF
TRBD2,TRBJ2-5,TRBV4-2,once,TGTGCCAGCAGACAAGGAGATAGCGGGAGATTTGAGACCCAGTACTTC,CASRQGDSGRFETQYF
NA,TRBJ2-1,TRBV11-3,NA,TGTGCCAGCAGCTTAAAAGGCGTCAATGAGCAGTTCTTC,CASSLKGVNEQFF
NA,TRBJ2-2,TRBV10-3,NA,TGTGCCATCAGTGACGGGAGCGACACCGGGGAGCTGTTTTTT,CAISDGSDTGELFF
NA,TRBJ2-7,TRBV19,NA,TGTGCCAGTAGTATAGGATGGAGGAGCTCCTACGAGCAGTACTTC,CASSIGWRSSYEQYF
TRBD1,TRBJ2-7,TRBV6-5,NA,TGTGCCAGCAGTTACTCCGGGACAGGGACCTACGAGCAGTACTTC,CASSYSGTGTYEQYF
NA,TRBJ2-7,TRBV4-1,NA,TGCGCCAGCAGCCAAGGGCAGCCTTCCTACGAGCAGTACTTC,CASSQGQPSYEQYF
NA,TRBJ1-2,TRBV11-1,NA,TGTGCCAGCAGCTTAAGAAGGGACTATGGCTACACCTTC,CASSLRRDYGYTF
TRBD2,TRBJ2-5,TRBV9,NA,TGTGCCAGCAGCTACGGACTAGCGGGAGCGGTTGAGACCCAGTACTTC,CASSYGLAGAVETQYF
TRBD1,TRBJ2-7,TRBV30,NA,TGTGCCTGGGAGACAGGGGTCCACTACGAGCAGTACTTC,CAWETGVHYEQYF
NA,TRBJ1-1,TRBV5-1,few,TGCGCCAGCAGCCTACGACAGGATGCTGAAGCTTTCTTT,CASSLRQDAEAFF
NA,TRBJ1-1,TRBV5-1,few,TGCGCCAGCAGCCCCTTAGAGGTGAACACTGAAGCTTTCTTT,CASSPLEVNTEAFF